Listed below are T cell receptor beta chains from one sample, sequenced in a study of blood T cells in healthy people across ages. Each CDR3 protein gets one entry after TCRdb re-called the 5' RACE reads with MiXCR. This sample carries 700,000 to 900,000 distinct CDR3 sequences, around a quarter of them seen once, and the ten largest clones take around 3%. A further study also used this sample, focusing on T cells of mothers and their children.

Sequencing was done on a sample of blood. These receptor sequences come from a boy aged 10-17 years in good health. The CDR3 runs from the conserved cysteine through the conserved F or W. The order of the fields is D gene, clone size, V gene, J gene, CDR3 protein, CDR3 DNA. A D gene is named only where the DNA matches it firmly. Size values are once, few and many counts, or a class for expanded clones, and some rows have none.

d_gene: .
abundance: .
v_gene: TRBV3-1
j_gene: TRBJ1-2
CDR3aa: CASSMEGIPNYGYTF
CDR3nt: TGTGCCAGCAGCATGGAAGGGATCCCAAACTATGGCTACACCTTC

d_gene: TRBD1
abundance: .
v_gene: TRBV27
j_gene: TRBJ1-4
CDR3aa: CASSPTGTETYEKLFF
CDR3nt: TGTGCCAGCAGTCCGACCGGGACAGAGACTTATGAAAAACTGTTTTTT

d_gene: .
abundance: .
v_gene: TRBV5-1
j_gene: TRBJ1-1
CDR3aa: CASSPLIGNTEAFF
CDR3nt: TGCGCCAGCAGCCCCCTCATTGGTAACACTGAAGCTTTCTTT

d_gene: .
abundance: few
v_gene: TRBV4-1
j_gene: TRBJ2-1
CDR3aa: CASSQVPTGEQFF
CDR3nt: TGCGCCAGCAGCCAGGTACCGACGGGTGAGCAGTTCTTC

d_gene: .
abundance: few
v_gene: TRBV27
j_gene: TRBJ2-2
CDR3aa: CASRTSRAGELFF
CDR3nt: TGTGCCAGCCGGACTTCAAGGGCCGGGGAGCTGTTTTTT

d_gene: TRBD1
abundance: .
v_gene: TRBV5-1
j_gene: TRBJ2-4
CDR3aa: CASSAWTGGGKNIQYF
CDR3nt: TGCGCCAGCAGCGCCTGGACAGGGGGCGGCAAAAACATTCAGTACTTC

d_gene: .
abundance: .
v_gene: TRBV20-1
j_gene: TRBJ2-1
CDR3aa: CSARDLYEQFF
CDR3nt: TGCAGTGCGCGGGACTTATACGAGCAGTTCTTC

d_gene: .
abundance: few
v_gene: TRBV29-1
j_gene: TRBJ2-7
CDR3aa: CSVVAGAPYEQYF
CDR3nt: TGCAGCGTTGTGGCGGGGGCGCCCTACGAGCAGTACTTC

d_gene: .
abundance: .
v_gene: TRBV7-9
j_gene: TRBJ1-3
CDR3aa: CASSRSPGGNTIYF
CDR3nt: TGTGCCAGCAGCCGTAGCCCCGGCGGAAACACCATATATTTT

d_gene: .
abundance: few
v_gene: TRBV14
j_gene: TRBJ2-4
CDR3aa: CASSAYGGHGNIQYF
CDR3nt: TGTGCCAGCAGCGCATACGGGGGGCATGGGAACATTCAGTACTTC

d_gene: TRBD2
abundance: .
v_gene: TRBV29-1
j_gene: TRBJ2-5
CDR3aa: CSVELRGLAEDWTQYF
CDR3nt: TGCAGCGTTGAATTAAGGGGACTAGCGGAGGATTGGACCCAGTACTTC

d_gene: .
abundance: .
v_gene: TRBV11-2
j_gene: TRBJ2-7
CDR3aa: CASSTKIYEQYF
CDR3nt: TGTGCCAGCAGCACGAAGATCTACGAGCAGTACTTC

d_gene: .
abundance: .
v_gene: TRBV10-3
j_gene: TRBJ2-7
CDR3aa: CAISDRGISYEQYF
CDR3nt: TGTGCCATCAGTGACAGGGGCATCTCCTACGAGCAGTACTTC

d_gene: .
abundance: .
v_gene: TRBV29-1
j_gene: TRBJ2-3
CDR3aa: CSVAPGTVNSDTQYF
CDR3nt: TGCAGCGTTGCTCCCGGGACTGTCAACTCAGATACGCAGTATTTT

d_gene: .
abundance: many
v_gene: TRBV13
j_gene: TRBJ2-7
CDR3aa: CASSLNRASNEQYF
CDR3nt: TGTGCCAGCAGCTTAAACAGGGCAAGCAACGAGCAGTACTTC

d_gene: .
abundance: .
v_gene: TRBV5-1
j_gene: TRBJ2-3
CDR3aa: CASSREQDTQYF
CDR3nt: TGCGCCAGCAGTCGTGAGCAAGATACGCAGTATTTT

d_gene: .
abundance: .
v_gene: TRBV5-1
j_gene: TRBJ2-7
CDR3aa: CASTEWGAGYEQYF
CDR3nt: TGCGCCAGCACGGAATGGGGGGCAGGGTACGAGCAGTACTTC

d_gene: .
abundance: few
v_gene: TRBV13
j_gene: TRBJ2-2
CDR3aa: CASSFLGPENTGELFF
CDR3nt: TGTGCCAGCAGCTTCCTTGGCCCAGAGAACACCGGGGAGCTGTTTTTT

d_gene: TRBD1
abundance: .
v_gene: TRBV5-1
j_gene: TRBJ2-7
CDR3aa: CASSWTGEKYEQYF
CDR3nt: TGCGCCAGTTCTTGGACAGGGGAGAAATACGAGCAGTACTTC

d_gene: .
abundance: .
v_gene: TRBV5-1
j_gene: TRBJ2-3
CDR3aa: CASSFFPESTDTQYF
CDR3nt: TGCGCCAGCAGCTTCTTCCCTGAGAGCACAGATACGCAGTATTTT

d_gene: .
abundance: few
v_gene: TRBV2
j_gene: TRBJ2-5
CDR3aa: CASLGDRQETQYF
CDR3nt: TGTGCCAGTTTAGGGGACCGTCAAGAGACCCAGTACTTC

d_gene: .
abundance: .
v_gene: TRBV5-1
j_gene: TRBJ2-7
CDR3aa: CASSLASEGLGEQYF
CDR3nt: TGCGCCAGCAGCTTGGCGAGCGAGGGGCTGGGCGAGCAGTACTTC

d_gene: TRBD1
abundance: .
v_gene: TRBV5-1
j_gene: TRBJ2-1
CDR3aa: CASSPRSQGDEQFF
CDR3nt: TGCGCCAGCAGCCCCAGGTCACAGGGGGATGAGCAGTTCTTC

d_gene: .
abundance: .
v_gene: TRBV12-3/TRBV12-4
j_gene: TRBJ1-4
CDR3aa: CASSTSSTLEKLFF
CDR3nt: TGTGCCAGCAGCACCTCAAGCACCTTAGAAAAACTGTTTTTT

d_gene: .
abundance: few
v_gene: TRBV6-1
j_gene: TRBJ2-1
CDR3aa: CATTGSPGDNEQFF
CDR3nt: TGTGCCACCACGGGCTCCCCCGGGGACAATGAGCAGTTCTTC